A single sample is the source of the 26 T cell receptor beta chains below, sequenced in a study of blood T cell repertoires in COVID-19. Sequenced by immunoSEQ multiplex PCR; TCRdb stores in-frame clones only, minus some. The data contain 300,000 to 350,000 clones, approximately 87% of them singletons. The sequencing sample was made of peripheral blood. All receptors derive from a woman between 50 and 59 years old with COVID-19, enrolled during active disease.

The chain has TRBV5-1 and TRBJ1-2; 11 bases are shared with TRBD1. CDR1 and CDR2 from the germline V gene are SGHRS and YFSETQ. The J segment lost 3 bases and the V segment lost 4 bases, leaving 5 bases of the junction unmatched. The CDR3 contains 15 residues. CDR3 residues: CASSRTGGEDYGYTF. CDR3 in DNA: TGCGCCAGCAGCCGGACAGGGGGCGAGGACTATGGCTACACCTTC.

The chain recombines TRBV6-5 with TRBJ1-2; unclear D gene. Germline CDR1 is MNHEY and CDR2 is SVGAGI. V lost 2 bases and J lost 8, with 9 bases in between. The CDR3 runs to 12 residues. CDR3 residues: CASSYAGRGYTF. The CDR3 DNA follows: TGTGCCAGCAGTTACGCCGGGAGAGGCTACACCTTC.

V usage is TRBV2 and J usage is TRBJ2-7; TRBD2 matches 11 bases. Germline V lookup: CDR1 SNHLY, CDR2 FYNNEI. The CDR3 has 16 amino acids. Germline trimming cut 7 bases from V and 0 bases from J; bases unmatched to any gene: 8. CDR3 in DNA: TGTGCCAGCACCTCCTCGACTAGCGGGGTCTCCTACGAGCAGTACTTC. It yields the protein CASTSSTSGVSYEQYF.

The CDR3 nucleotides read TGTGCCTTGGCAGGGGGTGGCAATCAGCCCCAGCATTTT. It encodes CALAGGGNQPQHF. The chain links TRBV30 to TRBJ1-5; the match to TRBD1 covers 7 bases. With 7 bases clipped from V and 2 bases from J, the junction kept 5 bases outside the gene matches. The CDR3 sequence is 13 residues long. Germline values: CDR1 GTSNPN, CDR2 SVGIG (reference sequence).

This clone was detected a few times. This sequence joins TRBV5-4 and TRBJ1-2, with 7 bases aligning to TRBD1. V trimming: 3 bases; J trimming: 3 bases; junction bases outside the gene matches: 5. CDR3 length: 14 residues. Germline assignment: CDR1 SGHNT and CDR2 YYREEE (reference sequence). The CDR3 loop reads CASSWDSVDYGYTF. CDR3 nucleotides: TGTGCCAGCAGCTGGGACAGCGTTGACTATGGCTACACCTTC.

The CDR3 region is CASSQWGPEGTAIEKLFF. The DNA of the CDR3 is TGTGCCAGCAGCCAATGGGGGCCCGAGGGGACGGCTATTGAAAAACTGTTTTTT. The chain links TRBV4-2 to TRBJ1-4; weak D call: TRBD1 (6 bases). The CDR3 length is 18 residues. Germline CDR1 and CDR2: LGHNA and YNFKEQ. V was shortened by 2 bases and J by 7 bases, with 23 bases between the two germline ends.

The chain recombines TRBV5-6 with TRBJ2-3; D is possibly TRBD1 (6 bases). This CDR3 is built from 16 residues. The V end was cut by 4 bases, the J end by 5 bases, with 20 bases between. Germline CDR1 is SGHDT and CDR2 is YYEEEE. The CDR3 sequence is CASSIRDIKLVDTQYF. In nucleotides, the CDR3 is TGTGCCAGCAGCATCCGGGACATTAAGTTGGTAGATACGCAGTATTTT.

The CDR3 reads CASSLPREGNYNSPLHF. CDR3 DNA sequence: TGTGCCAGCAGCCTCCCCCGGGAGGGAAACTATAATTCACCCCTCCACTTT. This rearrangement joins TRBV9 to TRBJ1-6; D gene uncertain. Trimming took 4 bases from V and 3 from J, leaving 17 bases between them. CDR1 and CDR2 from the germline V gene are SGDLS and YYNGEE. The CDR3 covers 17 residues.

V usage is TRBV14 and J usage is TRBJ2-2, with 9 bases aligning to TRBD2. The CDR3 extends over 16 amino acids. Germline V CDR1 and CDR2: SGHDN, FVKESK. V dropped 6 bases and J dropped 1; count of bases not matched to a gene: 6. The CDR3 loop reads CASRGLAGLNTGELFF. DNA of the CDR3: TGTGCCAGCAGGGGGCTAGCGGGACTGAACACCGGGGAGCTGTTTTTT.

The chain uses TRBV6-6 and TRBJ1-1; D uncertain. V gave up 7 bases and J gave up 1 base, with 13 bases separating them. This CDR3 has 14 amino acids. Germline V gene sequence: CDR1 MNHNY, CDR2 SVGAGI (reference sequence). CDR3 in DNA: TGTGCCAGCACCCCCCCCCTCCCGAACACTGAAGCTTTCTTT. It translates to CASTPPLPNTEAFF.

The J gene is TRBJ1-1, the V gene TRBV19, with D unclear. The V gene lost 4 bases and the J gene lost 5 bases, with 23 bases spanning the gap. CDR3 length: 17 amino acids. Germline V CDR1 and CDR2: LNHDA, SQIVND (reference sequence). The CDR3 DNA sequence: TGTGCCAGTAGTACCTCCCCCTGGACGGGGATTCTGACTGAAGCTTTCTTT. Its protein product is CASSTSPWTGILTEAFF.

The chain has TRBV25-1 and TRBJ1-4, with a tentative D call TRBD1 (6 bases). The CDR3 runs 16 residues. Between the trimmed V and J ends, which lost 4 bases and 4 bases, there was a span of 16 bases. Germline V gene data show CDR1 as MGHDK and CDR2 as SYGVNS. CDR3 bases: TGTGCCAGCAGTGGGCCGACACAGGGTTTTAATGAAAAACTGTTTTTT. This codes for CASSGPTQGFNEKLFF.

This sequence joins TRBV9 and TRBJ1-2; 9 nucleotides align to TRBD1. CDR3 length equals 13 residues. Germline V CDR1 and CDR2: SGDLS, YYNGEE. The J segment lost 4 bases and the V segment lost 5 bases, leaving 3 bases of the junction unmatched. The CDR3 sequence is CASSVQGAYGYTF. The CDR3 bases are TGTGCCAGCAGTGTACAGGGGGCCTATGGCTACACCTTC.

V and J are TRBV29-1 and TRBJ2-5; D not resolved. Germline V CDR1 and CDR2: SQVTM, ANQGSEA. The CDR3 is 13 amino acids. The V gene lost 0 bases and the J gene lost 0 bases, with 5 bases spanning the gap. The CDR3 loop reads CSVEDGNQETQYF. In nucleotides, the CDR3 is TGCAGCGTTGAAGATGGCAACCAAGAGACCCAGTACTTC.

The V gene is TRBV5-1, the J gene TRBJ2-1, with D perhaps TRBD2 (6 bases). CDR3 length: 17 amino acids. Trimming removed 2 bases from V and 7 bases from J, with 22 bases in between. The germline CDR1 and CDR2 sequences are SGHRS and YFSETQ. The CDR3, as DNA: TGCGCCAGCAGCTTTAGGTGGTCCGGGACTCGGAGTAATGAGCAGTTCTTC. Its protein product is CASSFRWSGTRSNEQFF.

V is TRBV11-2 and J is TRBJ2-7; 8 positions agree with TRBD2. V lost 5 bases, J lost 3 bases, and 12 bases stayed unmatched. Per the germline V gene, CDR1 is SGHAT and CDR2 is FQNNGV. The CDR3 is made up of 16 amino acids. The CDR3 sequence is CASSRRLEREIYEQYF. The CDR3 nucleotides are TGTGCCAGCAGCCGGAGATTGGAGCGGGAGATCTACGAGCAGTACTTC. Variable domain in full (rest from reference TRBV11-2 and TRBJ2-7): EAGVAQSPRYKIIEKRQSVAFWCNPISGHATLYWYQQILGQGPKLLIQFQNNGVVDDSQLPKDRFSAERLKGVDSTLKIQPAKLEDSAVYLCASSRRLEREIYEQYFGPGTRLTVT.

The rearrangement joins TRBV7-9 to TRBJ2-5, with 11 bases aligning to TRBD2. Germline V gene data show CDR1 as SEHNR and CDR2 as FQNEAQ (reference sequence). With V trimmed by 5 bases and J by 2 bases, 7 bases remained unmatched. The CDR3 totals 16 residues. CDR3 sequence: CASSMLAGGLQETQYF. The CDR3 DNA is TGTGCCAGCAGCATGCTAGCGGGAGGACTTCAAGAGACCCAGTACTTC.

This chain uses TRBV10-3 with TRBJ2-2; D may be TRBD1 (6 bases). Germline V gives CDR1 ENHRY, CDR2 SYGVKD. CDR3 length equals 16 residues. The ends were cut back, 0 bases at V and 0 bases at J, with 8 bases in the middle. The CDR3 loop reads CAISESRGSNTGELFF. The CDR3 DNA follows: TGTGCCATCAGTGAGTCCAGGGGATCGAACACCGGGGAGCTGTTTTTT.

Of note for this clone: Other DNA sequences from this sample encode an identical CDR3 as well. The genes are TRBV18 and TRBJ2-7; 7 bases line up with TRBD1. This CDR3 is built from 14 residues. Looked up from germline, CDR1 is KGHSH and CDR2 is LQKENI. After removal of 2 bases from V and 0 bases from J, the junction contained 1 base not matched to a gene. The chain's CDR3 is CASSPGTVSYEQYF. In DNA, the CDR3 is TGTGCCAGCTCACCAGGGACAGTCTCCTACGAGCAGTACTTC.

CDR3 loop: CASVRPWEAFF. CDR3 sequence (DNA): TGTGCCAGTGTGCGGCCGTGGGAAGCTTTCTTT. V gene TRBV6-6 combines with J gene TRBJ1-1; D unclear. This CDR3 region has 11 residues. V was clipped by 9 bases and J by 8 bases, with 13 bases between them. Germline CDR1 reads MNHNY; CDR2 reads SVGAGI (reference sequence).

About this clone: At one of its ends the junction is not consistent with the germline gene, which may arise from a read error. The CDR3 sequence is CASSLESGRITRELFF. The DNA for the CDR3 is TGTGCCAGCAGCTTGGAGAGCGGGAGGATCACCCGGGAGCTGTTTTTT. The chain has TRBV5-4 and TRBJ2-2, with TRBD2 identical over 9 bases. The germline CDR1 and CDR2 sequences are SGHNT and YYREEE (reference sequence). The CDR3 contains 16 residues.

CDR3 DNA: TGTGCCAGTACCTTAGCGGGAGGGCCGATGTACAATGAGCAGTTCTTC. Its translation is CASTLAGGPMYNEQFF. The rearrangement uses TRBV19 and TRBJ2-1, with 11 bases matching TRBD2. The V and J ends lost 7 bases and 4 bases, in that order; junction bases with no gene match: 9. The CDR3 is made up of 16 amino acids. Germline V gene data show CDR1 as LNHDA and CDR2 as SQIVND (reference sequence).

CDR3 coding DNA: TGTGCCAGTAGCCCTCCTACGGGAGGGGTAACTGAAGCTTTCTTT. Translating gives CASSPPTGGVTEAFF. The chain links TRBV19 to TRBJ1-1; D possibly corresponds to TRBD1 (5 bases). Germline V gives CDR1 LNHDA, CDR2 SQIVND (reference sequence). This CDR3 is built from 15 residues. Trimming shortened V by 6 bases and J by 5 bases, and 19 bases separated the two germline ends.

The rearrangement links TRBV5-4 to TRBJ2-2; 7 bases agree with TRBD2. The CDR3 runs 17 residues. The V gene's germline CDR1 is SGHNT and CDR2 YYREEE (reference sequence). Losses at the gene ends were 1 base for V and 2 bases for J; bases not matched to a gene: 8. Here the CDR3 reads CASSLLTPGGNTGELFF. Written as DNA, the CDR3 is TGTGCCAGCAGCTTGCTAACACCGGGAGGAAACACCGGGGAGCTGTTTTTT.

This chain uses TRBV10-3 with TRBJ2-1; the D is unclear. The CDR3 sequence is 14 residues long. V gave up 4 bases and J gave up 3 bases, with 10 bases separating them. Germline values: CDR1 ENHRY, CDR2 SYGVKD. CDR3 in amino acids: CAISVDKFYNEQFF. DNA for the CDR3: TGTGCCATCAGTGTAGACAAGTTCTACAATGAGCAGTTCTTC.

The chain is built from TRBV4-2 and TRBJ1-4; the D gene is possibly TRBD1 (6 bases). The CDR3 runs to 18 residues. Trimming shortened V by 4 bases and J by 0 bases, and 18 bases separated the two germline ends. From germline, CDR1 is LGHNA and CDR2 YNFKEQ. The CDR3, as DNA: TGTGCCAGCAGCCGTTTTGCCTTTGGACAGACAACTAATGAAAAACTGTTTTTT. It encodes CASSRFAFGQTTNEKLFF.